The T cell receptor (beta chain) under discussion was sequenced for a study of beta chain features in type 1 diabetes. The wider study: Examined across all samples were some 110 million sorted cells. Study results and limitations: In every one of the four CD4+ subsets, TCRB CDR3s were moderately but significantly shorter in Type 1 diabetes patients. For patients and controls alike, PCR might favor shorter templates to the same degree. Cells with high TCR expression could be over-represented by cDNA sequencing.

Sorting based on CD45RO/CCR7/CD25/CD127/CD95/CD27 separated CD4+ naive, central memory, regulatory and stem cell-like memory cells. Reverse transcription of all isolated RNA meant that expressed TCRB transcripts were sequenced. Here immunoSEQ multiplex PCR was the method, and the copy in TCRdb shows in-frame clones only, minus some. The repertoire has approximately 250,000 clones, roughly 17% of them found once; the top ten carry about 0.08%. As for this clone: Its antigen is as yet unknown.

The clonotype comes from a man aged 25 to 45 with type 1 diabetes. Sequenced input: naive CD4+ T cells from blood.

The CDR3 spells CASSLLYNGDEQYF. CDR3 bases: TGCGCCAGCAGCTTGCTGTATAATGGCGACGAGCAGTACTTC. This chain links TRBV5-1 with TRBJ2-7, with unresolved D. V shed 1 base and J shed 5 bases, with 13 bases lying between them. This CDR3 is built from 14 residues. The germline V gene encodes CDR1 SGHRS and CDR2 YFSETQ.